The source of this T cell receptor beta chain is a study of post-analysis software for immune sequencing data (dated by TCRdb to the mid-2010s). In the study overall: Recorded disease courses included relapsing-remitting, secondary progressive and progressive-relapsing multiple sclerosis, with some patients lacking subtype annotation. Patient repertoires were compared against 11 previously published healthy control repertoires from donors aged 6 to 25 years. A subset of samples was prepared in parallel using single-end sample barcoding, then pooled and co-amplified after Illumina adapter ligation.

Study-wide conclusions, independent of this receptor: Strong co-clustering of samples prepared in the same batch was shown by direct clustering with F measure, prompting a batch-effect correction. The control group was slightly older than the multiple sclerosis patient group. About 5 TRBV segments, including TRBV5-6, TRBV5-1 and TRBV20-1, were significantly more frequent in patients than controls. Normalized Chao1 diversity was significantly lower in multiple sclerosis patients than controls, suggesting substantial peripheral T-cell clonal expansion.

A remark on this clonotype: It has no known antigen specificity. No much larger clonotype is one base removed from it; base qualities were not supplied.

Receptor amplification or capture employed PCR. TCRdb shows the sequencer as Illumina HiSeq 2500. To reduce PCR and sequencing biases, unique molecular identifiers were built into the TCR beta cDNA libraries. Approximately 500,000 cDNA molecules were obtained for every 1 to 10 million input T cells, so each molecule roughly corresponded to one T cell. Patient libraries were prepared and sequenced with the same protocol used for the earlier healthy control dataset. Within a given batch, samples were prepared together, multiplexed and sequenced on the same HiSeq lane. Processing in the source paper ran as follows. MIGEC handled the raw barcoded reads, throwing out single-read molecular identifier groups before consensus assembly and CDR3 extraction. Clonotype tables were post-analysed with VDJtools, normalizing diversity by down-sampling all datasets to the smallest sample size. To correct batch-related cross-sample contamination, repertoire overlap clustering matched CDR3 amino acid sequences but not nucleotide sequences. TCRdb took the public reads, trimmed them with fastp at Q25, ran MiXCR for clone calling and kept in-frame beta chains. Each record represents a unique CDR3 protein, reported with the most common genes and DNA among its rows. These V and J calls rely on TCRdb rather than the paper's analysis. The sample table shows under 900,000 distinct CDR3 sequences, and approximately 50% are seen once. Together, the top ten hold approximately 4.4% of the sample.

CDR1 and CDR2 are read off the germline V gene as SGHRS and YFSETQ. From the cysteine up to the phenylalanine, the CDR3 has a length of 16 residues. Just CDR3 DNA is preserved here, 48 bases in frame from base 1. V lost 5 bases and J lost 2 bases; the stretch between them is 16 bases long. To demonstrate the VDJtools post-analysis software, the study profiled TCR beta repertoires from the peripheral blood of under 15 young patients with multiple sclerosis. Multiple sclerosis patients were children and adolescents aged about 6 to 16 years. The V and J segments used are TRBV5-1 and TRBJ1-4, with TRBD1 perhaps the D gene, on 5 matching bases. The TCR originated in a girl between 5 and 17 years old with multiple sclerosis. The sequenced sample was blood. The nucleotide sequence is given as TGCGCCAGCAGAGCGGGACGAGGTTCGACTAATGAAAAACTGTTTTTT. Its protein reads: CASRAGRGSTNEKLFF.